Each of the 9 T cell receptor beta chains below was sequenced from the same sample in a study of blood T cell repertoires in COVID-19. Measured with immunoSEQ multiplex PCR; TCRdb has only the in-frame clones, and not every one. The sample holds around 99,000 clones, 80% seen once. The sequencing input was peripheral blood. Every receptor here comes from a man between 45 and 60 years old who had recovered from COVID-19.

This sequence joins TRBV5-1 and TRBJ2-5; D is perhaps TRBD1 (6 bases). V was clipped by 1 base and J by 3 bases, with 13 bases between them. The CDR3 spans 15 residues. CDR1 is SGHRS and CDR2 is YFSETQ in the germline V gene. The CDR3: CASSLSTGREETQYF. The CDR3 nucleotides are TGCGCCAGCAGCTTGAGCACAGGGCGGGAAGAGACCCAGTACTTC.

In this sample, this clone turned up a few times. The genes are TRBV7-6 and TRBJ2-1; no firm D call. This CDR3 is built from 11 residues. The germline V and J ends were trimmed by 4 bases and 5 bases, with 3 bases remaining between them. Germline CDR1 is SGHVS and CDR2 is FNYEAQ. The DNA of the CDR3 is TGTGCCAGCAGCTACAACAATGAGCAGTTCTTC. Residues: CASSYNNEQFF. Together with reference TRBV7-6 and TRBJ2-1, the CDR3 gives the full variable domain: GAGVSQSPRYKVTKRGQDVALRCDPISGHVSLYWYRQALGQGPEFLTYFNYEAQQDKSGLPNDRFSAERPEGSISTLTIQRTEQRDSAMYRCASSYNNEQFFGPGTRLTVL.

This rearrangement joins TRBV24-1 to TRBJ2-3, with 8 bases that match TRBD1. Unmatched junction bases numbered 7, after V lost 4 bases and J lost 2 bases. This CDR3 spans 16 amino acids. The germline CDR1 and CDR2 sequences are KGHDR and SFDVKD. For the CDR3, the DNA is TGTGCCACCAGTGACTCCGGGACAGGTCACACAGATACGCAGTATTTT. Protein: CATSDSGTGHTDTQYF.

V and J are TRBV7-9 and TRBJ2-1, with 15 positions matching TRBD2. CDR1 is SEHNR and CDR2 is FQNEAQ in the germline V gene (reference sequence). This CDR3 is 19 amino acids long. J lost 0 bases, V lost 5 bases, and 8 bases had no gene match. CDR3 nucleotides: TGTGCCAGCAGCGCCTCCGGGACTAGCGGGGGGAGCTCCTACAATGAGCAGTTCTTC. Translated: CASSASGTSGGSSYNEQFF.

About this clone itself: A junction end diverges from the germline sequence, so it may reflect a read error. This sequence joins TRBV3-1 (or the pseudogene TRBV3-2) and TRBJ1-2; possible D gene TRBD1, 5 bases. The CDR3 loop spans 14 amino acids. Germline CDR1 reads LGHDT; CDR2 reads YNNKEL (reference sequence). The CDR3 here is CASSKEIGGSGYTF. CDR3 in DNA: TGTGCCAGCAGCAAAGAGATCGGGGGGAGTGGCTACACCTTC.

J is TRBJ1-1 and V is TRBV3-1 (or the pseudogene TRBV3-2); TRBD1 aligns across 9 bases. The V gene's germline CDR1 is LGHDT and CDR2 YNNKEL (reference sequence). With V trimmed by 4 bases and J by 11 bases, 11 bases remained unmatched. The CDR3 runs to 14 residues. The CDR3 nucleotides are TGTGCCAGCAGCCCGTCCGGGACAGGGTTTAGTGCTTTCTTT. Amino acids: CASSPSGTGFSAFF.

The genes are TRBV27 and TRBJ1-1; possible D gene TRBD1, 5 bases. Trimming left V 2 bases short and J 4 bases short, with 14 bases between. The germline CDR1 and CDR2 sequences are MNHEY and SMNVEV (reference sequence). The CDR3 has 15 residues. In nucleotides, the CDR3 is TGTGCCAGCAGTTTACGGGGGATGGGGACCACTGAAGCTTTCTTT. Translated: CASSLRGMGTTEAFF.

The genes are TRBV28 and TRBJ2-3; 9 bases fit TRBD2. The ends lost 7 bases at V and 5 bases at J; junction bases unmatched: 10. The CDR3 sequence is 15 residues long. Germline values: CDR1 MDHEN, CDR2 SYDVKM. The CDR3 spells CASIGGRVFGDTQYF. CDR3 nucleotides: TGTGCCAGCATAGGCGGGAGGGTCTTTGGAGATACGCAGTATTTT.

This chain connects TRBV7-2 to TRBJ2-2; 8 bases are shared with TRBD2. The CDR3 is 15 amino acids. The J segment lost 7 bases and the V segment lost 3 bases, leaving 7 bases of the junction unmatched. Germline V gene data show CDR1 as SGHTA and CDR2 as FQGNSA. CDR3 sequence: CASSLLGLDGGELFF. CDR3 DNA: TGTGCCAGCAGCTTGCTGGGACTAGACGGCGGGGAGCTGTTTTTT.